This T cell receptor beta chain was identified in a study of T cell responses to AZD1222 COVID-19 vaccine. Findings of the study overall: CD4 TCRs linked to vaccination spanned spike, dominating at 160-218 and 743-854. White British donors predominated, females outnumbered males, and clonal diversity was possibly underestimated.

The CDR3 is 15 amino acids. Deletions cut 0 bases from V and 7 bases from J, with 13 bases between. Germline-derived CDR1 and CDR2 are LNHNV and YYDKDF (reference sequence). Assay: immunoSEQ multiplex PCR; the TCRdb copy retains only in-frame clones and omits some. The table includes 150,000 to 200,000 clones, approximately 90% detected once. Regarding this clone: What it binds is unknown.

The clonotype was recovered from an adult who received the AZD1222 COVID-19 vaccine. V gene TRBV15 combines with J gene TRBJ2-1; no clear D. The sequences come from peripheral blood, collected 28 days after the second AZD1222 dose. CDR3 protein: CATSREGQKENEQFF. The CDR3 DNA is TGTGCCACCAGCAGAGAGGGCCAGAAGGAGAATGAGCAGTTCTTC.